The TCR beta chain described here comes from a study of early T cells in non-severe SARS-CoV-2 infection. Study observations and caveats: Matching against VDJdb likely underestimated virus-specific expansions, favoring anti-spike CD8.

MiXCR, run by TCRdb on the 5' RACE reads, gives a single entry per CDR3 protein. The sample has 85,000 to 90,000 distinct CDR3 sequences; around 15% are singletons. CDR1 and CDR2 (germline): SQVTM, ANQGSEA. Trimming cost V 4 bases and J 7 bases, with 20 bases left between them. The CDR3 loop spans 14 amino acids. This clonotype is deemed medium-sized. Its antigen is currently unknown. The sample was whole blood. This chain connects TRBV29-1 to TRBJ2-7; no firm D call. The receptor was derived from an adult who was a healthcare worker with PCR-confirmed SARS-CoV-2 infection or an uninfected control (not recorded which). CDR3 sequence: CSVVPPPSSLEQYF. Here the CDR3 DNA reads TGCAGCGTTGTGCCCCCTCCTTCGTCTTTGGAGCAGTACTTC.